These 22 T cell receptor beta chains originate from one sample sequenced in a study of blood T cell repertoires in COVID-19. Clones were read by immunoSEQ multiplex PCR, and TCRdb kept only the in-frame ones, dropping some. Among some 200,000 clones, around nine tenths were seen once, and the ten largest hold over 0.7%. Sample: peripheral blood. These receptor sequences come from a woman between 18 and 30 years old who had recovered from COVID-19.

J is TRBJ2-7 and V is TRBV6-2 or TRBV6-3; perhaps TRBD1 as D (6 bases). The CDR3 consists of 14 residues. V lost 2 bases, J lost 1 base, and 9 bases lay in between. Germline V CDR1 and CDR2: MNHEY, SVGEGT. For the CDR3, the DNA is TGTGCCAGCAGTTACAACAGGGTATCCTACGAGCAGTACTTC. It specifies CASSYNRVSYEQYF.

The genes are TRBV6-4 and TRBJ2-3; 11 bases map to TRBD2. Germline V gives CDR1 MRHNA, CDR2 SNTAGT. The CDR3 sequence is 14 residues long. The J segment lost 2 bases and the V segment lost 8 bases, leaving 3 bases of the junction unmatched. CDR3 in DNA: TGTGCCAGCGCTAGCGGGGGGCCCACAGATACGCAGTATTTT. It yields the protein CASASGGPTDTQYF.

The chain combines TRBV29-1 with TRBJ1-1; D possibly corresponds to TRBD1 (6 bases). Trimming pared 8 bases from V and 5 bases from J, leaving 18 bases between. CDR1 is SQVTM and CDR2 is ANQGSEA in the germline V gene. This CDR3 contains 13 residues. In DNA form, the CDR3 reads TGCAGCATAAGTAATGGGGGCGGGACTGAAGCTTTCTTT. Protein sequence: CSISNGGGTEAFF.

Turning to this clone: One end of the junction is discordant with germline, which a read error may explain. The CDR3, as DNA: TGTGCCAGCAGCGGGACTAGCGCCAAAGAGCCCCAGTACTTC. As protein: CASSGTSAKEPQYF. The chain combines TRBV7-2 with TRBJ2-5, with 10 bases matching TRBD2. This CDR3 has 14 residues. Germline CDR1 SGHTA, CDR2 FQGNSA.

V gene TRBV30 combines with J gene TRBJ1-4, with no clear D. This CDR3 region has 14 residues. Germline loops: CDR1 GTSNPN, CDR2 SVGIG (reference sequence). CDR3 bases: TGTGCTTATCAAACACCGGGAGTTAATGAAAAACTGTTTTTT. Residues: CAYQTPGVNEKLFF.

The chain is built from TRBV29-1 and TRBJ2-7; 10 bases are shared with TRBD1. The CDR3 is 13 amino acids. With 1 base clipped from V and 6 bases from J, the junction kept 3 bases outside the gene matches. Germline CDR1 is SQVTM and CDR2 is ANQGSEA. The chain's CDR3 is CSVEGGTGVEQYF. In DNA, the CDR3 is TGCAGCGTTGAAGGCGGGACAGGGGTCGAGCAGTACTTC.

J is TRBJ2-2 and V is TRBV2; D possibly corresponds to TRBD1 (6 bases). Trimming shortened V by 7 bases and J by 7 bases, and 19 bases separated the two germline ends. CDR3 size: 15 residues. CDR1 and CDR2 from the germline V gene are SNHLY and FYNNEI. CDR3: CASTVRQALSGELFF. The CDR3 coding sequence is TGTGCCAGCACCGTTAGACAGGCTCTAAGCGGGGAGCTGTTTTTT.

This clone was detected only once. This chain joins TRBV10-3 and TRBJ1-2; D call uncertain. V dropped 7 bases and J dropped 2 bases, with 17 bases sitting between them. The length of the CDR3 is 15 residues. Germline V CDR1 and CDR2: ENHRY, SYGVKD. The CDR3 DNA is TGTGCCATCAAGCTCGGACTCGAGGTAAACTATGGCTACACCTTC. This encodes CAIKLGLEVNYGYTF.

The chain has TRBV19 and TRBJ2-1; D might be TRBD2 (7 bases). Trimming took off 4 bases at V and 0 bases at J, with 10 bases between the two ends. The CDR3 is 15 residues long. Germline V gene sequence: CDR1 LNHDA, CDR2 SQIVND (reference sequence). The CDR3 coding sequence is TGTGCCAGTAGTAGCGGGGGCAGCTCCTACAATGAGCAGTTCTTC. Protein product: CASSSGGSSYNEQFF.

This clone was detected a few times. This CDR3 is also generated by other DNA sequences in the sample. CDR3 in amino acids: CASSLGGGGQETQYF. The CDR3 bases are TGTGCCAGCAGCTTAGGTGGCGGGGGCCAAGAGACCCAGTACTTC. This chain joins TRBV7-3 and TRBJ2-5; TRBD2 matches 7 bases. The J segment lost 1 base and the V segment lost 2 bases, leaving 4 bases of the junction unmatched. The CDR3 totals 15 residues. Germline assignment: CDR1 SGHTA and CDR2 FQGTGA.

V and J are TRBV19 and TRBJ1-4, with a possible D match to TRBD1 (5 bases). The V end was cut by 6 bases, the J end by 8 bases, with 19 bases between. Germline-derived CDR1 and CDR2 are LNHDA and SQIVND (reference sequence). The CDR3 is 15 residues long. The CDR3 nucleotides read TGTGCCAGTAGCCCTCGACAGTCGCCTTTCGAAAAACTGTTTTTT. Its translation: CASSPRQSPFEKLFF.

The gene calls are TRBV24-1 and TRBJ2-3; D unresolved. V was clipped by 0 bases and J by 2 bases, with 8 bases between them. CDR1 is KGHDR and CDR2 is SFDVKD in the germline V gene. The CDR3 covers 15 residues. The CDR3 sequence: CATSDLEQHTDTQYF. The CDR3 DNA reads TGTGCCACCAGTGATTTGGAACAGCACACAGATACGCAGTATTTT.

The rearrangement uses TRBV29-1 and TRBJ2-3; no definite D call. The V gene's germline CDR1 is SQVTM and CDR2 ANQGSEA. This CDR3 is 13 amino acids long. The V gene lost 4 bases and the J gene lost 0 bases, with 8 bases spanning the gap. The CDR3 bases are TGCAGCGTTGTCCGTATTAGCACAGATACGCAGTATTTT. This gives the protein CSVVRISTDTQYF.

The chain joins TRBV27 to TRBJ2-1; 11 bases map to TRBD2. Germline loops: CDR1 MNHEY, CDR2 SMNVEV (reference sequence). The CDR3 has 14 amino acids. V trimming: 5 bases; J trimming: 9 bases; junction bases outside the gene matches: 6. The CDR3 DNA is TGTGCCAGCAGTGAGACTAGCGGGATGTCTGAGCAGTTCTTC. Translated, it gives CASSETSGMSEQFF.

V gene TRBV14 combines with J gene TRBJ1-2; 8 bases agree with TRBD1. The germline gives CDR1 SGHDN, CDR2 FVKESK. J was trimmed by 3 bases and V by 4 bases; bases with no gene match: 7. The CDR3 is made up of 15 amino acids. CDR3 DNA: TGTGCCAGCAGCCCCCGACAGGGGTCATACTATGGCTACACCTTC. Translating it yields CASSPRQGSYYGYTF.

The rearrangement joins TRBV6-6 to TRBJ1-2; D is perhaps TRBD1 (5 bases). The CDR3 length is 15 residues. CDR1 MNHNY and CDR2 SVGAGI come from the germline V gene (reference sequence). Trimming cost V 5 bases and J 6 bases, with 19 bases left between them. The CDR3 nucleotides are TGTGCCAGCAGTCAACCTGGTGGGGCCCTTAATGGCTACACCTTC. Its protein product is CASSQPGGALNGYTF.

The chain recombines TRBV19 with TRBJ2-1; 9 bases agree with TRBD1. V gave up 5 bases and J gave up 7 bases; unmatched junction bases: 15. The germline V gene encodes CDR1 LNHDA and CDR2 SQIVND (reference sequence). The CDR3 is 17 residues long. DNA for the CDR3: TGTGCCAGTAGTCCCTTCCGCCCGGGACAGGGTCGGAATGAGCAGTTCTTC. Translation: CASSPFRPGQGRNEQFF. Variable domain in full (rest from reference TRBV19 and TRBJ2-1): DGGITQSPKYLFRKEGQNVTLSCEQNLNHDAMYWYRQDPGQGLRLIYYSQIVNDFQKGDIAEGYSVSREKKESFPLTVTSAQKNPTAFYLCASSPFRPGQGRNEQFFGPGTRLTVL.

The count of this clone is one. The chain carries TRBV5-1 and TRBJ1-4; D is possibly TRBD1 (6 bases). CDR1 and CDR2 from the germline V gene are SGHRS and YFSETQ. There are 16 residues in the CDR3. The ends were cut back, 5 bases at V and 0 bases at J, with 14 bases in the middle. CDR3 sequence: CASRPTGRPTNEKLFF. In DNA form, the CDR3 reads TGCGCCAGCAGACCAACAGGGAGACCAACTAATGAAAAACTGTTTTTT.

This chain uses TRBV19 with TRBJ2-5; 8 nucleotides line up with TRBD1. The CDR3 contains 14 residues. Germline CDR1 and CDR2: LNHDA and SQIVND (reference sequence). Losses at the gene ends were 6 bases for V and 1 base for J; bases not matched to a gene: 4. The CDR3 sequence: CASSGTGFQETQYF. CDR3 DNA: TGTGCCAGTAGCGGGACAGGCTTCCAAGAGACCCAGTACTTC.

The genes are TRBV11-2 and TRBJ2-5; 10 bases fit TRBD2. V trimming: 3 bases; J trimming: 5 bases; junction bases outside the gene matches: 6. Germline V lookup: CDR1 SGHAT, CDR2 FQNNGV. The CDR3 runs 15 residues. The CDR3 protein is CASSFLAGVQETQYF. As DNA, the CDR3 is TGTGCCAGCAGCTTCCTAGCGGGGGTACAGGAGACCCAGTACTTC.

V usage is TRBV7-2 and J usage is TRBJ2-7, with D maybe TRBD2 (5 bases). Germline lookup yields CDR1 SGHTA and CDR2 FQGNSA. The CDR3 extends over 13 amino acids. V lost 2 bases, J lost 6 bases, and 11 bases lay in between. The CDR3 bases are TGTGCCAGCAGCTTATTAACTGCGGGCGAGCAGTACGTC. Its translation: CASSLLTAGEQYV.

The CDR3 region is CASSQDASGSWSTQYF. In DNA, the CDR3 is TGTGCCAGCAGCCAAGACGCTAGCGGCAGTTGGAGTACGCAGTATTTT. This chain uses TRBV4-2 with TRBJ2-3, with 7 bases aligning to TRBD2. J lost 8 bases, V lost 0 bases, and 11 bases had no gene match. Per germline, CDR1 LGHNA and CDR2 YNFKEQ. CDR3 size: 16 residues.